This T cell receptor (beta chain) was observed in a study of CD8 T cells in ankylosing spondylitis. The V gene lost 3 bases and the J gene lost 7 bases, with 16 bases spanning the gap. The CDR3 is 15 residues long. Germline values: CDR1 SEHNR, CDR2 FQNEAQ (reference sequence). Ten or more counts support this clonotype. One entry per CDR3 protein, called by TCRdb with MiXCR from the 5' RACE reads. This sample has 150,000 or so distinct CDR3 sequences, with roughly 10% found just once. The chain combines TRBV7-9 with TRBJ2-1; TRBD1 or TRBD2 may be the D gene (5 bases each). This clonotype was sampled from a female donor with ankylosing spondylitis or in good health (not recorded which). Sequenced material: blood, either unsorted or a sorted T cell fraction (not recorded which). The CDR3 sequence: CASSFRGPTTNEQFF. CDR3 sequence (DNA): TGTGCCAGCAGCTTCCGGGGACCCACGACAAATGAGCAGTTCTTC.